The T cell receptor beta chain under discussion was sequenced for a study of cytomegalovirus exposure and HLA in healthy donors. The V end was cut by 5 bases, the J end by 9 bases, with 20 bases between. CDR3 length equals 15 residues. Germline values: CDR1 MNHNY, CDR2 SVGAGI (reference sequence). 13 Jbeta primers and 60 Vbeta primers were used for the PCR. The repertoire was sequenced with immunoSEQ multiplex PCR; TCRdb's copy has only in-frame clones and lacks some. The repertoire consists of 100,000 to 150,000 clones, with about two thirds occurring once and the leading ten covering approximately 2.6%.

The chain is built from TRBV6-6 and TRBJ2-1; perhaps TRBD2 as D (5 bases). Input material: PBMCs. The receptor was isolated from a human donor in good health. The CDR3 region is CASSTRTDSAGEQFF. The CDR3 nucleotides are TGTGCCAGCAGTACCCGGACTGACTCGGCCGGTGAGCAGTTCTTC.